This entry features one T cell receptor (beta chain) sequence. The antigen remains undetermined. The read ends 3 residues early relative to the CDR3; the germline J gene fills the gap. Other DNA sequences in the sample encode the same CDR3. This CDR3 comprises 15 residues. V shed 3 bases and J shed 1 base, with 12 bases lying between them. The V gene's germline CDR1 is SNHLY and CDR2 FYNNEI. This entry belongs to a study of T cell clonality in common variable immunodeficiency. Notes on the study in general: In common variable immunodeficiency, TCR beta chains reportedly carried fewer deletions and N-nucleotide insertions.

The data were produced by immunoSEQ multiplex PCR, yet TCRdb's version contains in-frame clones alone and is incomplete. The sample has some 25,000 clones, none seen only once; the top ten hold under 5%. The V gene is TRBV2, the J gene TRBJ2-5; no reliable D call. The TCR sequence derives from a human donor with common variable immunodeficiency. The sequenced material came from peripheral blood mononuclear cells. CDR3 sequence: CASSELSLIQETQYF. The covered CDR3 bases are TGTGCCAGCAGTGAGCTATCGTTAATCCAAGAGACC. The full variable domain, rest sourced from reference TRBV2 and TRBJ2-5, is EPEVTQTPSHQVTQMGQEVILRCVPISNHLYFYWYRQILGQKVEFLVSFYNNEISEKSEIFDDQFSVERPDGSNFTLKIRSTKLEDSAMYFCASSELSLIQETQYFGPGTRLLVL.